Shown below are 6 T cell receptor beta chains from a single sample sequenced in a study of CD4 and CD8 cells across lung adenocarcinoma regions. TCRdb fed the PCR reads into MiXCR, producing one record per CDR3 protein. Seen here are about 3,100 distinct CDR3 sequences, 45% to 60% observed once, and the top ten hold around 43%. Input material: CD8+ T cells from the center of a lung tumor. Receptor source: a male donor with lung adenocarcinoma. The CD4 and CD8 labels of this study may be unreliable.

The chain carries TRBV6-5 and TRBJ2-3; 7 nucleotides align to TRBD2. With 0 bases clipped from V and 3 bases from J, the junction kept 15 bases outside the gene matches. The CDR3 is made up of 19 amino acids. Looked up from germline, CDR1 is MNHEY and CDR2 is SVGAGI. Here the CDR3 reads CASSYSLWGRAQATDTQYF. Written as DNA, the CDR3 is TGTGCCAGCAGTTACTCGTTATGGGGGAGGGCCCAAGCGACAGATACGCAGTATTTT.

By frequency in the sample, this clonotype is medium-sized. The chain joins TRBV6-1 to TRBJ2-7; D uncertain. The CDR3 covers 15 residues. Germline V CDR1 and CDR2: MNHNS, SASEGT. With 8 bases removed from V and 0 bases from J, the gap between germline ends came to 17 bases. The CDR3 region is CASRRVGSDSYEQYF. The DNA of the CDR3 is TGTGCCAGCCGACGGGTGGGCAGTGACTCCTACGAGCAGTACTTC.

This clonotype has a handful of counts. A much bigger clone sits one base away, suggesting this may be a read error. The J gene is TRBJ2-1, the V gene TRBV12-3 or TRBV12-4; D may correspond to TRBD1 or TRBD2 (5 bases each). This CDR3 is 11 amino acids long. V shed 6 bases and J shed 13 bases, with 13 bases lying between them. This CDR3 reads CASRGSGAQFF. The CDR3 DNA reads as TGTGCCAGCAGGGGGTCCGGGGCCCAGTTCTTC.

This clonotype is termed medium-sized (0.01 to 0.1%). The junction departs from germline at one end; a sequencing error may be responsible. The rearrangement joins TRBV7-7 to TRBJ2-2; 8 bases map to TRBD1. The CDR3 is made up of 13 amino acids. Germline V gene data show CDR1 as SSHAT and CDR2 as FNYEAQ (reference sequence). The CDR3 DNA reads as TGTGCTAGCAGCTTAGACAGGGGCGAAGAGCTGTTTTTT. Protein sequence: CASSLDRGEELFF.

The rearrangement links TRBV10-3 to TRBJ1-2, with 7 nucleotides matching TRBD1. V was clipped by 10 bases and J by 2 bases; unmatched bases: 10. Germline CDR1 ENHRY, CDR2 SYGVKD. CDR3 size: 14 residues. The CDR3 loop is CATVRTGRNYGYTF. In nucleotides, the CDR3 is TGTGCCACCGTTCGGACAGGTCGGAACTATGGCTACACCTTC.

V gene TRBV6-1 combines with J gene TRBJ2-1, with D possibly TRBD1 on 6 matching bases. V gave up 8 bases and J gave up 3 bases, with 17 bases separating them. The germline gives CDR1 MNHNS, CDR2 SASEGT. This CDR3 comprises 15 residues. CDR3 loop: CASGQGSPFYNEQFF. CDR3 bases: TGTGCCAGCGGCCAGGGGAGCCCTTTCTACAATGAGCAGTTCTTC.